These T cell receptor beta chains were read from a single sample in a study of T cell changes during pregnancy in multiple sclerosis. Profiling relied on immunoSEQ multiplex PCR, and the TCRdb table lists in-frame clones only, not all of them. The sample shows around 50,000 clones, roughly 91% of them seen only once. The source material was CD4+ T cells from peripheral blood mononuclear cells, sampled after pregnancy. The receptors originated from a female donor in good health, enrolled as a control in a pregnancy study. Both conserved end residues are part of each CDR3. Fields, in order: clone size, V gene, D gene, J gene, CDR3 protein, CDR3 DNA. A D gene is named only where the DNA matches it firmly. Only some rows state a clone size, as once, few, many or a class for expanded clones.

NA	TRBV15	NA	TRBJ1-1	CATSRDGGSANTEAFF	TGTGCCACCAGCAGAGATGGGGGGTCCGCGAACACTGAAGCTTTCTTT
NA	TRBV19	NA	TRBJ1-5	CASMVYQGSTYQPQHF	TGTGCCAGTATGGTGTATCAGGGGAGCACCTATCAGCCCCAGCATTTT
NA	TRBV5-1	TRBD1	TRBJ1-4	CASSLGQGVELFF	TGCGCCAGCAGCTTGGGGCAGGGGGTAGAACTGTTTTTT
once	TRBV9	TRBD2	TRBJ2-1	CASSPRGAGTRYEQFF	TGTGCCAGCAGCCCGCGAGGAGCGGGGACTCGGTATGAGCAGTTCTTC
NA	TRBV5-8	TRBD1	TRBJ1-1	CASSFARTGTMNTEAFF	TGTGCCAGCAGCTTCGCGAGGACAGGAACTATGAACACTGAAGCTTTCTTT
NA	TRBV5-1	NA	TRBJ1-1	CASSLTGDTEAFF	TGCGCCAGCAGCTTGACAGGCGACACTGAAGCTTTCTTT
NA	TRBV5-1	NA	TRBJ2-3	CASSSTITGTPNSDTQYF	TGCGCCAGCAGCTCCACCATAACCGGGACACCGAATTCAGATACGCAGTATTTT
NA	TRBV19	TRBD2	TRBJ2-1	CASSRTSGVYNEQFF	TGTGCCAGTAGTAGGACTAGCGGGGTCTACAATGAGCAGTTCTTC
NA	TRBV18	TRBD2	TRBJ2-3	CASSRGLAGAMDPDTQYF	TGTGCCAGCTCAAGGGGACTAGCGGGAGCGATGGATCCAGATACGCAGTATTTT
NA	TRBV18	NA	TRBJ1-5	CASSPYNDGGQPQHF	TGTGCCAGCTCACCGTACAACGACGGAGGTCAGCCCCAGCATTTT
NA	TRBV19	NA	TRBJ2-1	CASSTFKRWASRSYNEQFF	TGTGCCAGTAGTACGTTTAAGCGGTGGGCGTCACGCTCCTACAATGAGCAGTTCTTC
NA	TRBV15	NA	TRBJ1-3	CATSRDKSGRNRRNTIYF	TGTGCCACCAGCAGAGATAAATCAGGAAGGAATAGGCGAAACACCATATATTTT
once	TRBV13	NA	TRBJ1-6	CASSLGRIRNRVSDSPLHF	TGTGCCAGCAGCTTAGGCCGCATTAGGAACAGGGTTTCGGATTCACCCCTCCACTTT
NA	TRBV21-1	NA	TRBJ2-7	CASSKGEQGARYEQYF	TGTGCCAGCAGCAAAGGCGAACAGGGGGCTAGGTACGAGCAGTACTTC
NA	TRBV5-1	NA	TRBJ1-1	CASSLEGAEAFF	TGCGCCAGCAGCTTGGAGGGGGCTGAAGCTTTCTTT
NA	TRBV7-2	TRBD1	TRBJ2-1	CASSPGTGVYEQFF	TGTGCCAGCAGCCCAGGGACAGGGGTTTATGAGCAGTTCTTC
NA	TRBV25-1	TRBD1	TRBJ1-4	CASSDRATNEKLFF	TGTGCCAGCTCTGACAGGGCGACTAATGAAAAACTGTTTTTT
once	TRBV6-1	TRBD1	TRBJ1-2	CASSRQGNLGYTF	TGTGCCAGCAGCCGACAGGGGAATCTGGGCTACACCTTC
NA	TRBV7-9	TRBD1	TRBJ1-2	CASSLVETGGYGYTF	TGTGCCAGCAGCTTAGTAGAGACAGGGGGTTATGGCTACACCTTC
NA	TRBV29-1	TRBD1	TRBJ2-7	CSIQRQGASHEQYF	TGCAGCATCCAAAGACAGGGGGCTTCCCACGAGCAGTACTTC
NA	TRBV15	NA	TRBJ2-1	CATSKGVEQHLRNEQFF	TGTGCCACCAGCAAAGGAGTGGAACAACACCTGAGAAATGAGCAGTTCTTC
NA	TRBV5-1	TRBD2	TRBJ2-3	CASSPSTSGRTDTQYF	TGCGCCAGCAGCCCCTCCACTAGCGGGAGAACAGATACGCAGTATTTT
once	TRBV5-1	NA	TRBJ1-1	CASSLASTRGTEAFF	TGCGCCAGCAGCTTGGCAAGTACCAGGGGCACTGAAGCTTTCTTT
NA	TRBV7-9	NA	TRBJ1-1	CASSTNWGAEAFF	TGTGCCAGCAGCACGAATTGGGGCGCTGAAGCTTTCTTT
NA	TRBV28	NA	TRBJ2-7	CASTPGTFPYEQYF	TGTGCCAGCACCCCCGGGACATTTCCCTACGAGCAGTACTTC
NA	TRBV29-1	NA	TRBJ2-3	CSWGPTADTQYF	TGCAGCTGGGGGCCGACCGCAGATACGCAGTATTTT
NA	TRBV29-1	NA	TRBJ2-7	CSVYKGGEQYF	TGCAGCGTTTACAAAGGCGGCGAGCAGTACTTC
NA	TRBV29-1	NA	TRBJ1-2	CSGRSGPRGDYTF	TGCAGCGGGCGGAGTGGCCCACGGGGTGACTACACCTTC
NA	TRBV6-6	NA	TRBJ2-7	CASSSPGSSTYEQYF	TGTGCCAGCAGTTCCCCCGGGAGTTCCACCTACGAGCAGTACTTC
NA	TRBV11-2	NA	TRBJ2-3	CASSLASDTQYF	TGTGCCAGCAGCTTAGCGTCAGATACGCAGTATTTT
NA	TRBV5-5	NA	TRBJ2-4	CASSIETGRGPKNIQYF	TGTGCCAGCAGCATAGAAACAGGGAGGGGTCCCAAAAACATTCAGTACTTC
once	TRBV19	TRBD1	TRBJ2-7	CASSIARTGMGEQYF	TGTGCCAGTAGTATAGCCCGGACAGGGATGGGCGAGCAGTACTTC
once	TRBV28	NA	TRBJ2-3	CASSPLGLYTDTQYF	TGTGCCAGCAGCCCGCTCGGACTATACACAGATACGCAGTATTTT
NA	TRBV7-6	NA	TRBJ2-2	CASSIIGGPGTGELFF	TGTGCCAGCAGCATCATCGGGGGGCCGGGCACCGGGGAGCTGTTTTTT
NA	TRBV5-6	NA	TRBJ2-1	CASSYRDVSYNEQFF	TGTGCCAGCAGCTACAGGGATGTGTCCTACAATGAGCAGTTCTTC
NA	TRBV6-6	NA	TRBJ2-7	CASSLNPGSTYEQYF	TGTGCCAGCAGCCTAAATCCCGGGAGTACCTACGAGCAGTACTTC
NA	TRBV19	NA	TRBJ2-2	CASNYGGSNTGELFF	TGTGCCAGCAATTATGGGGGGTCGAACACCGGGGAGCTGTTTTTT
NA	TRBV5-1	TRBD2	TRBJ2-5	CASSLGGSGQETQYF	TGCGCCAGCAGCTTGGGGGGTAGCGGGCAAGAGACCCAGTACTTC
NA	TRBV7-7	NA	TRBJ2-1	CASSLGLEHEQFF	TGTGCTAGCAGCTTAGGGTTGGAGCATGAGCAGTTCTTC
NA	TRBV14	TRBD2	TRBJ2-5	CASTAGGQETQYF	TGTGCCAGCACGGCGGGGGGGCAAGAGACCCAGTACTTC
NA	TRBV29-1	TRBD1	TRBJ1-5	CSAWTGENQPQHF	TGCAGCGCATGGACAGGGGAGAATCAGCCCCAGCATTTT
NA	TRBV5-1	TRBD1	TRBJ2-7	CASSLGGQGSPKQYF	TGCGCCAGCAGCTTGGGGGGACAGGGGTCTCCCAAGCAGTACTTC
NA	TRBV25-1	TRBD1	TRBJ1-4	CASSDPARGQATNEKLFF	TGTGCCAGCAGTGACCCGGCCCGGGGACAGGCAACTAATGAAAAACTGTTTTTT
NA	TRBV30	NA	TRBJ2-5	CAWSVRSGETQYF	TGTGCCTGGAGTGTCCGGTCGGGGGAGACCCAGTACTTC
NA	TRBV5-1	TRBD2	TRBJ2-3	CASSSGLAGNTDTQYF	TGCGCCAGCAGCTCAGGACTAGCGGGAAACACAGATACGCAGTATTTT
NA	TRBV6-6	NA	TRBJ1-2	CASSRTQLSYGYTF	TGTGCCAGCAGCCGGACACAGCTAAGCTATGGCTACACCTTC
NA	TRBV6-6	TRBD2	TRBJ2-7	CAAMRGTYEQYF	TGTGCCGCCATGCGGGGGACCTACGAGCAGTACTTC
NA	TRBV4-2	TRBD2	TRBJ2-2	CACGRVGTGELFF	TGTGCCTGCGGGAGGGTTGGCACCGGGGAGCTGTTTTTT
NA	TRBV6-1	NA	TRBJ1-5	CASSEALNRELNQPQHF	TGTGCCAGCAGTGAAGCGCTTAACCGGGAACTCAATCAGCCCCAGCATTTT
NA	TRBV2	NA	TRBJ2-3	CASSESRVYDTQYF	TGTGCCAGCAGTGAATCGCGAGTATACGATACGCAGTATTTT
NA	TRBV29-1	NA	TRBJ1-1	CSVEATAGNTEAFF	TGCAGCGTTGAAGCGACAGCGGGAAACACTGAAGCTTTCTTT
NA	TRBV5-5	NA	TRBJ2-7	CASSYTIPTVQGKVVEQYF	TGTGCCAGCAGCTACACCATACCCACCGTCCAGGGTAAGGTGGTCGAGCAGTACTTC
NA	TRBV7-9	NA	TRBJ1-5	CASSLPGSYQPQHF	TGTGCCAGCAGCTTACCGGGATCATATCAGCCCCAGCATTTT
NA	TRBV18	TRBD2	TRBJ2-7	CASSPPMRGGYEQYF	TGTGCCAGCTCACCACCGATGCGGGGGGGCTACGAGCAGTACTTC